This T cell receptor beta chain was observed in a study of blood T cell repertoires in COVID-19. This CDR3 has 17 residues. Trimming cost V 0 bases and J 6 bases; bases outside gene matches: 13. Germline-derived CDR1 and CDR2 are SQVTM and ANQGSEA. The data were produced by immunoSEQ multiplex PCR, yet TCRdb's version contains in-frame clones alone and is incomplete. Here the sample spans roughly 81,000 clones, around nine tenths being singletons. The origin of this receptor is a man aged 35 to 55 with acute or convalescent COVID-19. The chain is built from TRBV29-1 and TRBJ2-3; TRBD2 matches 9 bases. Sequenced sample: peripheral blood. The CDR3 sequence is CSVEDFSIAGDRDTQYF. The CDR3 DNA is TGCAGCGTTGAAGATTTTTCAATAGCGGGAGATCGCGATACGCAGTATTTT.